This T cell receptor beta chain was obtained from a study of T cell changes during pregnancy in multiple sclerosis. CDR3 length: 12 residues. Germline V gene data show CDR1 as MNHEY and CDR2 as SVGAGI. V was trimmed by 5 bases and J by 10 bases, leaving 11 bases between them. In its sample, this clone was seen a few times. Sequencing was performed with immunoSEQ multiplex PCR; in TCRdb, only in-frame clones are kept and a portion is missing. The sample has tens of thousands of clones, 90% to 95% seen once. The receptor was derived from a female donor in good health, enrolled as a control in a pregnancy study. The genes are TRBV6-5 and TRBJ1-4; D call uncertain. Sequencing used peripheral blood, obtained in the first trimester of pregnancy. The CDR3 reads CASSQKSGKLFF. The CDR3 DNA reads as TGTGCCAGCAGTCAGAAGAGCGGAAAACTGTTTTTT.